This is a list of T cell receptor beta chains from one sample in a study of blood T cell repertoires in COVID-19. This table comes from immunoSEQ multiplex PCR, and its TCRdb copy is limited to in-frame clones, with some not included. The sample consists of about 140,000 clones, over 70% of them appearing once. The specimen was peripheral blood. These receptors were obtained from a woman between 55 and 75 years old with acute or convalescent COVID-19. CDR3s include the opening cysteine and the closing phenylalanine or tryptophan. D genes are given only for firm matches. Size tells how often a clone was seen (once, few, many) or the class of an expanded clone, and some rows leave it out.

size | D | J | V | CDR3
NA | NA | TRBJ1-1 | TRBV7-8 | CASRGPQGNTEAFF
NA | NA | TRBJ2-2 | TRBV7-6 | CASSLGAGSGELFF
NA | TRBD2 | TRBJ2-1 | TRBV19 | CASSSGSNEQFF
once | NA | TRBJ2-7 | TRBV7-2 | CASSFSPGRNEQYF
NA | TRBD1 | TRBJ1-2 | TRBV19 | CASSDHRGIYTF
NA | TRBD2 | TRBJ2-1 | TRBV28 | CASTGASGRNEQFF
once | TRBD1 | TRBJ2-7 | TRBV19 | CASSIRTGESIEQYF
NA | NA | TRBJ2-7 | TRBV2 | CASSDAGLAYEQYF
NA | TRBD2 | TRBJ2-2 | TRBV5-4 | CASSAMSGGRNTGELFF
NA | TRBD2 | TRBJ2-3 | TRBV11-3 | CASSLDLGGSGDTQYF
NA | NA | TRBJ2-7 | TRBV5-4 | CASSPRRDWEEQYF
NA | TRBD1 | TRBJ1-6 | TRBV19 | CATGTVGYNSPLHF
NA | NA | TRBJ2-7 | TRBV7-6 | CASSQSASGGGEQYF
NA | NA | TRBJ1-2 | TRBV28 | CASRALTNYGYTF
NA | NA | TRBJ2-1 | TRBV27 | CASSSGLRGEQFF
NA | NA | TRBJ1-1 | TRBV6-5 | CASAQTAHTEAFF
NA | TRBD1 | TRBJ2-7 | TRBV5-4 | CASSLIGTGTYEQYF
few | TRBD2 | TRBJ2-7 | TRBV5-4 | CASSPGTSFGYEQYF
NA | TRBD1 | TRBJ2-7 | TRBV5-1 | CASTPTGPGQGYYEQYF
once | TRBD2 | TRBJ2-5 | TRBV7-3 | CASSFGNSGRVETQYF
NA | NA | TRBJ2-7 | TRBV12-3/TRBV12-4 | CASSFRTASEQYF
NA | TRBD2 | TRBJ2-6 | TRBV7-8 | CASSKHQPSGSKSGANVLTF
NA | TRBD1 | TRBJ2-7 | TRBV6-5 | CASSSGQGRYEQYF
NA | NA | TRBJ1-2 | TRBV6-5 | CASSYGIEWSYGYTF
few | TRBD1 | TRBJ2-7 | TRBV9 | CASSALTGVDSEQYF
once | NA | TRBJ2-5 | TRBV9 | CASSPQASETQYF
NA | NA | TRBJ1-5 | TRBV4-1 | CASSQDIRGGPEHF
NA | NA | TRBJ2-1 | TRBV3-1/TRBV3-2 | CASSQNLGGYNEQFF
few | NA | TRBJ2-7 | TRBV30 | CAWSVGQFYEQYF
once | TRBD2 | TRBJ2-5 | TRBV28 | CASSRGLLETQYF
few | NA | TRBJ1-2 | TRBV29-1 | CSVDVGGYGYTF
NA | TRBD2 | TRBJ2-4 | TRBV7-3 | CASSLKRLAGKNIQYF
few | TRBD1 | TRBJ2-7 | TRBV7-3 | CASSLLTGGEQYF
NA | NA | TRBJ2-3 | TRBV30 | CAWSQVGIGVPGTDTQYF
NA | NA | TRBJ1-2 | TRBV5-6 | CASSLVALGNYGYTF
few | TRBD1 | TRBJ1-2 | TRBV6-5 | CASRGGSGNYGYTF
few | TRBD1 | TRBJ2-1 | TRBV12-5 | CASGNRDRVNEQFF
NA | NA | TRBJ2-1 | TRBV14 | CASSQVRRNEQFF
few | NA | TRBJ2-6 | TRBV18 | CASSPKGAGANVLTF
NA | TRBD2 | TRBJ2-3 | TRBV2 | CASRLGLTSTDTQYF
few | NA | TRBJ1-6 | TRBV4-2 | CASSQGSGVGGGSPLHF
NA | TRBD1 | TRBJ1-2 | TRBV12-3/TRBV12-4 | CASSSTGGYGYTF